These 10 T cell receptor beta chains came from one sample sequenced in a study of response to subunit inactivated influenza vaccine. TCRdb processed the RT-PCR reads anew with MiXCR; each CDR3 protein has one entry. Of 550,000 to 650,000 distinct CDR3 sequences listed, about an eighth were seen once; the top ten hold 10%. The sequencing used PBMCs from blood, collected on the day of vaccination. Receptors originate from a man between 45 and 60 years old who received an inactivated influenza vaccine.

This clonotype has a count of ten or more. The genes are TRBV4-3 and TRBJ1-1; D gene ambiguous. CDR1 is LGHNA, CDR2 YSLEER, per germline. This CDR3 has 13 residues. V was clipped by 1 base and J by 4 bases, with 7 bases between them. The CDR3 bases are TGCGCCAGCAGCCAAGGAGGGATCACTGAAGCTTTCTTT. Its translation: CASSQGGITEAFF.

The V gene is TRBV6-4, the J gene TRBJ2-3; D not resolved. Per germline, CDR1 MRHNA and CDR2 SNTAGT. The V end lost 6 bases, the J end lost 6 bases, and 13 bases lay between the germline ends. This CDR3 comprises 13 residues. The CDR3 DNA reads TGTGCCAGCAGCGTTCTGACGGGCGATACGCAGTATTTT. Encoded protein: CASSVLTGDTQYF.

In this sample, this clonotype turned up a few times. One junction end disagrees with the germline gene, perhaps due to a read error. The chain employs TRBV12-3 or TRBV12-4 and TRBJ2-3, with TRBD2 matching over 11 bases. The CDR3 covers 15 residues. CDR3 in amino acids: CASRLAGGRADTQYF. The CDR3 DNA follows: TGTGCCAGCAGATTAGCGGGAGGGAGGGCAGATACGCAGTATTTT.

This clonotype was counted a few times. The chain uses TRBV9 and TRBJ2-5; perhaps TRBD2 as D (6 bases). The length of the CDR3 is 13 residues. Between the trimmed V and J ends, which lost 1 base and 2 bases, there was a span of 6 bases. CDR1 is SGDLS, CDR2 YYNGEE, per germline. DNA of the CDR3: TGTGCCAGCAGCGTACTAGCGCAAGAGACCCAGTACTTC. Translated, it gives CASSVLAQETQYF.

The rearrangement uses TRBV12-3 or TRBV12-4 and TRBJ2-5, with unresolved D. The CDR3 consists of 14 residues. Trimming stripped 0 bases from V and 4 bases from J, with 9 bases between. The CDR3 protein is CASSLATAGETQYF. The CDR3, as DNA: TGTGCCAGCAGTTTAGCGACGGCAGGAGAGACCCAGTACTTC.

This clonotype was detected only a few times. The chain links TRBV5-6 to TRBJ1-1; 10 bases fit TRBD1. The germline CDR1 and CDR2 sequences are SGHDT and YYEEEE. The CDR3 extends over 18 amino acids. After removal of 1 base from V and 1 base from J, the junction contained 10 bases not matched to a gene. Written as DNA, the CDR3 is TGTGCCAGCAGCTTGTCGGTTAGGACAGGGGGAACGAACACTGAAGCTTTCTTT. This translates into CASSLSVRTGGTNTEAFF.

This chain joins TRBV18 and TRBJ2-5; 9 bases match TRBD1. J was trimmed by 4 bases and V by 6 bases; bases with no gene match: 12. The germline V gene encodes CDR1 KGHSH and CDR2 LQKENI. The CDR3 sequence is 16 residues long. The CDR3 nucleotides read TGTGCCAGCTCCCCGATCGACAGGGGGTTGCGAGAGACCCAGTACTTC. Encoded protein: CASSPIDRGLRETQYF.

The chain couples TRBV23-1 to TRBJ2-1; TRBD1 matches at 7 bases. TRBV23-1 is identified as an open reading frame with a role that is uncertain. CDR3 length: 17 residues. V shed 0 bases and J 9 bases; nucleotides not matched to a gene: 14. The CDR3 reads CASSQSTRGGERAEQFF. The DNA for the CDR3 is TGCGCCAGCAGTCAATCGACTCGAGGGGGCGAACGGGCTGAGCAGTTCTTC.

This clonotype was counted at least ten times. V and J are TRBV29-1 and TRBJ2-1; 8 nucleotides agree with TRBD2. V shed 7 bases and J 6 bases; nucleotides not matched to a gene: 17. Germline loops: CDR1 SQVTM, CDR2 ANQGSEA. The length of the CDR3 is 16 residues. The chain's CDR3 is CSGLGVPAGDFNEQFF. Written as DNA, the CDR3 is TGCAGCGGCCTTGGGGTGCCAGCGGGAGATTTCAATGAGCAGTTCTTC.

This clonotype has a count of ten or more. CDR3 in DNA: TGTGCCAGCAGGGACAGTGGTTGGGGACAGCCCCAGCATTTT. It encodes CASRDSGWGQPQHF. The V and J genes are TRBV25-1 and TRBJ1-5, with D tentatively TRBD1 (6 bases). Germline values: CDR1 MGHDK, CDR2 SYGVNS. V lost 6 bases and J lost 7, with 16 bases in between. This CDR3 comprises 14 residues.